One T cell receptor (beta chain) is described in this entry. The data were produced by immunoSEQ multiplex PCR, yet TCRdb's version contains in-frame clones alone and is incomplete. The data contain about 200,000 clones, around 84% of them singletons. The data are from a study of blood T cell repertoires in COVID-19. Specimen: peripheral blood. The sequence derives from an elderly woman with acute or convalescent COVID-19.

This CDR3 is CASSQGVGANVLTF. DNA of the CDR3: TGTGCCAGCAGTCAGGGGGTTGGGGCCAACGTCCTGACTTTC. This chain links TRBV6-1 with TRBJ2-6, with TRBD1 matching over 7 bases. The germline gives CDR1 MNHNS, CDR2 SASEGT. The CDR3 loop spans 14 amino acids. V lost 5 bases to trimming and J lost 3 bases; unmatched junction nucleotides: 1.